This is a list of T cell receptor beta chains from one sample in a study of blood T cells in healthy people across ages. TCRdb itself ran the 5' RACE reads through MiXCR, one entry per CDR3 protein. The data contain 1,800,000 or so distinct CDR3 sequences, around 40% of them singletons. The sequenced material came from blood. The receptors derive from a human donor in good health. The CDR3 runs from the conserved cysteine through the conserved F or W. Each record gives: J gene, V gene, clone size, D gene, CDR3 DNA, CDR3 protein. The D gene is left open where the match is weak. Not every row has a clone size; where given, it reads once, few, many or a size class.

J gene: TRBJ2-1; V gene: TRBV9; clone size: -; D gene: TRBD2; CDR3 DNA: TGTGCCAGCAGCGTAGGAAGCGGGGGGAACTCCTACAATGAGCAGTTCTTC; CDR3 protein: CASSVGSGGNSYNEQFF
J gene: TRBJ2-7; V gene: TRBV7-9; clone size: few; D gene: TRBD1; CDR3 DNA: TGTGCCAGCGGCAAAGGGACAGGAAGATTCTACGAGCAGTACTTC; CDR3 protein: CASGKGTGRFYEQYF
J gene: TRBJ2-7; V gene: TRBV6-1; clone size: -; D gene: -; CDR3 DNA: TGTGCCAGTAAAACGGGGGAATCCTACGAGCAGTACTTC; CDR3 protein: CASKTGESYEQYF
J gene: TRBJ2-1; V gene: TRBV7-2; clone size: many; D gene: -; CDR3 DNA: TGTGCCAGCAGCTTAGTCGGATATGAGCAGTTCTTC; CDR3 protein: CASSLVGYEQFF
J gene: TRBJ2-3; V gene: TRBV2; clone size: few; D gene: TRBD2; CDR3 DNA: TGTGCCAGCAGTGCCCCGCGGGGGGGCGGCACAGATACGCAGTATTTT; CDR3 protein: CASSAPRGGGTDTQYF
J gene: TRBJ1-2; V gene: TRBV4-2; clone size: few; D gene: -; CDR3 DNA: TGTGCCAGCAGCCAAAGGGGGGGAAGCGAGAGCTATGGCTACACCTTC; CDR3 protein: CASSQRGGSESYGYTF
J gene: TRBJ1-2; V gene: TRBV7-8; clone size: -; D gene: TRBD1; CDR3 DNA: TGTGCCAGCAGCTCCCGGACAGGGGAGGCCTACACCTTC; CDR3 protein: CASSSRTGEAYTF
J gene: TRBJ2-3; V gene: TRBV11-2; clone size: many; D gene: -; CDR3 DNA: TGTGCCAGCAGCCCAAACAGGGGCACAGATACGCAGTATTTT; CDR3 protein: CASSPNRGTDTQYF
J gene: TRBJ2-5; V gene: TRBV4-3; clone size: -; D gene: -; CDR3 DNA: TGCGCCAGCAGCCAAGATCAGAGAGCCCAAGAGACCCAGTACTTC; CDR3 protein: CASSQDQRAQETQYF
J gene: TRBJ1-4; V gene: TRBV4-2; clone size: -; D gene: -; CDR3 DNA: TGTGCCAGCAGCCGCACCGGGACGGGGGGCGAAACGGCAACTAATGAAAAACTGTTTTTT; CDR3 protein: CASSRTGTGGETATNEKLFF
J gene: TRBJ2-1; V gene: TRBV29-1; clone size: -; D gene: -; CDR3 DNA: TGCAGCGTTGGCGAGGCTCAGGGTGGTGAGCAGTTCTTC; CDR3 protein: CSVGEAQGGEQFF
J gene: TRBJ1-5; V gene: TRBV5-1; clone size: -; D gene: -; CDR3 DNA: TGCGCCAGCAGCTTGGGTCAGCGTCCAAATCAGCCCCAGCATTTT; CDR3 protein: CASSLGQRPNQPQHF
J gene: TRBJ1-1; V gene: TRBV10-3; clone size: -; D gene: TRBD1; CDR3 DNA: TGTGCCATCAGTACGGGACAGGGAGGGTCGGCTGAAGCTTTCTTT; CDR3 protein: CAISTGQGGSAEAFF